The clone carrying this TCR beta chain has a single count. This sample was taken from a study of blood T cell repertoires in COVID-19. Study-wide context: Both acute and convalescent COVID-19 samples were obtained from the United States, Italy and Spain. T cells, B-cell-depleted T cells, or PBMCs supplied cDNA or gDNA.

In the authors' workflow: Cell counts per sample came from amplifying reference gene primers. Libraries were prepared by immunoSEQ multiplex PCR; TCRdb keeps only in-frame clonotypes and omits some of them. V and J calls and clone size are given by that table; D and trimming were obtained from the DNA. The sample lists approximately 260,000 clones, about nine tenths seen once, with just over 7% in the top ten. The source of this sequence is a man aged 55 to 69 who had recovered from COVID-19. Sequencing used peripheral blood.

The CDR3 nucleotides read TGTGCCAGCACCCCGACAGTTTTTAACTATGGCTACACCTTC. Residues: CASTPTVFNYGYTF. V usage is TRBV7-2 and J usage is TRBJ1-2; D may be TRBD1 (5 bases). V was shortened by 7 bases and J by 1 base, with 13 bases between the two germline ends. Looked up from germline, CDR1 is SGHTA and CDR2 is FQGNSA. The CDR3 is 14 residues long.